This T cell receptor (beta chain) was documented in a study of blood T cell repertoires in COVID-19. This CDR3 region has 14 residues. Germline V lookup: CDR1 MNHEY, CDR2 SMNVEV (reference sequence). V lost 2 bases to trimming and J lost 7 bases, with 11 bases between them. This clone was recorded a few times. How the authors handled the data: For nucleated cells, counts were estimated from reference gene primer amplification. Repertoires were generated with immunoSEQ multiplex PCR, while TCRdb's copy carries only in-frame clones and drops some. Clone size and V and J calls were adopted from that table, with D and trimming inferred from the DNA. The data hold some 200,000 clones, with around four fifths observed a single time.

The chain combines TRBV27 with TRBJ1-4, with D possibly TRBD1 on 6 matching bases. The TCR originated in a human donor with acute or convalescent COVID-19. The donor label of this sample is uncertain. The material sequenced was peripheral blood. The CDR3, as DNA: TGTGCCAGCAGTTTAGACAGGACCTTTGAAAAACTGTTTTTT. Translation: CASSLDRTFEKLFF.